The 9 T cell receptor beta chains below all came from one sample that was sequenced in a study of T cells in women clearing cervical HPV infection (dated by TCRdb to between 2018 and 2020). The library was prepared using the immunoSEQ multiplex PCR assay. TCRdb limited this immuneACCESS table to in-frame rearrangements with V and J called. A share of clones is missing; checked studies link under half to unresolved V genes, and the rest is unexplained. The sample table holds some 31,000 clones. Under 7% of the sample comes from the top ten. The sequenced material came from blood buffy coat. All receptors come from a woman aged 18-70 years with a cervical HPV16 infection that either progressed to CIN3+ or cleared (not recorded which).

To note about this clone: The read terminates 3 residues ahead of where the CDR3 ends, so the germline J gene completes it. V gene TRBV7-6 combines with J gene TRBJ2-1; no definite D call. The CDR3 has 13 residues. Per germline, CDR1 SGHVS and CDR2 FNYEAQ. V lost 2 bases and J 9 bases, leaving 11 bases between the germline ends. CDR3 loop: CASSLNPPGEQFF. The covered CDR3 bases are TGTGCCAGCAGCTTAAATCCGCCCGGTGAG. Based on the CDR3 plus reference TRBV7-6 and TRBJ2-1, the full variable domain is GAGVSQSPRYKVTKRGQDVALRCDPISGHVSLYWYRQALGQGPEFLTYFNYEAQQDKSGLPNDRFSAERPEGSISTLTIQRTEQRDSAMYRCASSLNPPGEQFFGPGTRLTVL.

Of note for this clone: The read stops 3 residues short of the end of the CDR3; the missing end is completed from the germline J gene. The V call is TRBV6-2 or TRBV6-3, the J call TRBJ1-1, with D possibly matching TRBD1 (6 bases). Trimming stripped 6 bases from V and 1 base from J, with 9 bases between. Germline CDR1 MNHEY, CDR2 SVGEGT. CDR3 size: 13 residues. Here the CDR3 reads CASSRTENTEAFF. The sequenced CDR3 bases are TGTGCCAGCAGCCGGACAGAGAACACTGAA.

Of note for this clone: The read terminates 3 residues before the CDR3 end, so the remaining end is supplied by the germline J gene. The chain joins TRBV7-9 to TRBJ2-4; 7 bases are shared with TRBD1. Germline V gives CDR1 SEHNR, CDR2 FQNEAQ (reference sequence). This CDR3 contains 15 residues. Partial CDR3 DNA: TGTGCCAGCAGCTTAGGAGGACAGGAGTGGGATGGT. Translation: CASSLGGQEWDG. The whole CDR3 reads CASSLGGQEWDGQYF.

Turning to this clone: The CDR3 is cut off 3 residues early in the read; its end comes from the germline J gene. J is TRBJ1-2 and V is TRBV7-9, with D unclear. The V end was cut by 4 bases, the J end by 0 bases, with 12 bases between. Germline CDR1 and CDR2: SEHNR and FQNEAQ (reference sequence). This CDR3 has 15 amino acids. This chain's CDR3 is CASSSVEISNYGYTF. The sequenced part of the CDR3 DNA is TGTGCCAGCAGCTCCGTAGAAATCTCTAACTATGGC.

With respect to this clone: The read comes to an end 3 residues before the CDR3 does, leaving the germline J gene to fill in the end. V is TRBV19 and J is TRBJ1-2; a possible D gene is TRBD1 (5 bases). This CDR3 is 13 amino acids long. CDR1 is LNHDA, CDR2 SQIVND, per germline (reference sequence). The V end was cut by 5 bases, the J end by 2 bases, with 9 bases between. The CDR3 bases that were read are TGTGCCAGTAGTTTTCGACAGAACTATGGC. This gives the protein CASSFRQNYG. The entire CDR3 reads CASSFRQNYGYTF.

Note on this clone: The observed sequence ends 3 residues before the CDR3 terminus, with the missing tail filled in from the germline J gene. The rearrangement joins TRBV6-1 to TRBJ2-1, with D uncertain. The CDR3 has 14 residues. The ends were cut back, 1 base at V and 4 bases at J, with 8 bases in the middle. Looked up from germline, CDR1 is MNHNS and CDR2 is SASEGT. CDR3 amino acids: CASSEVNSYNEQFF. Incomplete CDR3 DNA: TGTGCCAGCAGTGAAGTAAACTCGTACAATGAG.

As for this clone: The CDR3 end is not reached by the read, which stops 3 residues before it; the germline J gene fills it in. The chain employs TRBV19 and TRBJ2-7; 14 bases agree with TRBD2. Germline CDR1 is LNHDA and CDR2 is SQIVND (reference sequence). The ends lost 7 bases at V and 4 bases at J; junction bases unmatched: 9. The CDR3 runs 16 residues. CDR3 amino acids: CASTSQGLAGVYEQYF. The covered CDR3 bases are TGTGCCAGTACCTCCCAGGGACTAGCGGGAGTTTACGAG.

As to this clone: The read gets to within 3 residues of the CDR3 end, and the germline J gene fills in the rest. Other nucleotide sequences in the sample specify the same CDR3. The chain recombines TRBV6-1 with TRBJ1-6; a possible D gene is TRBD1 (5 bases). This CDR3 contains 16 residues. V lost 0 bases, J lost 11 bases, and 17 bases lay in between. Per germline, CDR1 MNHNS and CDR2 SASEGT. Incomplete CDR3 DNA: TGTGCCAGCAGTGAAGCGAGGGGTTTGCTCATCACACCC. It codes for CASSEARGLLITP. The CDR3 in full is CASSEARGLLITPLHF.

As for this clone: From the germline J gene comes the end of the CDR3, since the read stops 3 residues before it. The chain carries TRBV5-1 and TRBJ2-5; 14 bases fit TRBD2. V lost 4 bases to trimming and J lost 4 bases; unmatched junction nucleotides: 3. Per the germline V gene, CDR1 is SGHRS and CDR2 is YFSETQ. The length of the CDR3 is 15 residues. The CDR3 region is CASSRGTSGRETQYF. CDR3 bases read: TGCGCCAGCAGCCGGGGGACTAGCGGGAGAGAGACC.